The clone carrying this T cell receptor beta chain was detected only a few times. Its cognate antigen is unknown. The CDR3 totals 14 residues. Looked up from germline, CDR1 is SGHRS and CDR2 is YFSETQ. Trimming took 3 bases from V and 4 from J; bases not matched to a gene: 5. The sample originates from a study of CD8 T cells in ankylosing spondylitis. Study-level findings and limits: The study looked at matched synovial fluid samples from ankylosing spondylitis patients. Disease-linked clones were reported to be significantly enriched there. Relatively rare in peripheral blood, disease-linked clones were also CD8+. It appeared that ankylosing spondylitis blood was characterized by a TCR beta motif of under ten highly homologous variants.

Using quantitative 5'-RACE with molecular barcodes, the authors made TCR beta libraries. TCRdb reprocessed the 5' RACE reads via MiXCR and lists one record per CDR3 protein. The sample lists about 800,000 distinct CDR3 sequences; approximately 12% were seen once. The gene calls are TRBV5-1 and TRBJ2-5; 8 bases match TRBD1. This TCR was sampled from a male donor with ankylosing spondylitis. Sequenced sample: blood, either unsorted or a sorted T cell fraction (not recorded which). Here the CDR3 DNA reads TGCGCCAGCAGCTGGGGGACAGGTCGAGAGACCCAGTACTTC. Protein product: CASSWGTGRETQYF.